The clone carrying this T cell receptor (beta chain) has more than one count but fewer than ten. Its target is unknown. These data belong to a study of T-cell reconstitution after alpha-beta-depleted transplantation in children. Study-wide results and caveats: After transplant, at about two months, alpha-beta T cells were reportedly derived from several hundred expanded graft clones. Recipient T cells and thymic progenitors that survived gave rise to the high TCRbeta diversity observed at day 60 in some patients. T-cell counts and diversity at one year post-transplant came mainly from newly produced T cells.

TCRbeta library preparation incorporated unique molecular identifiers. TCRdb re-called the PCR reads with MiXCR, one entry per CDR3 protein. The sample lists approximately 82,000 distinct CDR3 sequences; around 18% were seen once. Trimming cost V 5 bases and J 2 bases, with 13 bases left between them. Germline V gene data show CDR1 as SGHAT and CDR2 as FQNNGV. CDR3 length: 14 amino acids. The source is a male patient aged 2 to 10 who had a stem cell transplant for acute lymphoblastic leukemia, so the T cells may come from the graft donor. The V call is TRBV11-2, the J call TRBJ2-7; TRBD1 might be the D (6 bases). Sequences were derived from PBMCs, mostly from graft donor cells, sampled 360 days after TCRalphabeta/CD19-depleted stem cell transplant. CDR3 sequence (DNA): TGTGCCAGCAGCCCCCGACAGGAGACCTACGAGCAGTACTTC. This codes for CASSPRQETYEQYF.